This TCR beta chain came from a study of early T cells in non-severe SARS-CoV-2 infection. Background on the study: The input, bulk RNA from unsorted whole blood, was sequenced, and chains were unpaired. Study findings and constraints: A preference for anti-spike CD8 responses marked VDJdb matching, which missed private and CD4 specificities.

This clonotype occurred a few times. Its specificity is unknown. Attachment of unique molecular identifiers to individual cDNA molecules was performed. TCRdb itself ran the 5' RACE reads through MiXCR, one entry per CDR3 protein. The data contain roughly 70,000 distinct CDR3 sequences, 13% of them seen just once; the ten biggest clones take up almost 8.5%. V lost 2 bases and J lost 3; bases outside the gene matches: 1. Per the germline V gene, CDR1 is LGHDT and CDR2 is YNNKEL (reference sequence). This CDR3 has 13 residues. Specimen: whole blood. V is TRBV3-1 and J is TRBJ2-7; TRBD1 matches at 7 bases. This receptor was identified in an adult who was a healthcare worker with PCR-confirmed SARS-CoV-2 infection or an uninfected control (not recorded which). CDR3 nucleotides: TGTGCCAGCAGCCAAACAGGGGTCTACGAGCAGTACTTC. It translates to CASSQTGVYEQYF.